This is a list of T cell receptor beta chains from one sample in a study of T cell changes during pregnancy in multiple sclerosis. Profiling relied on immunoSEQ multiplex PCR, and the TCRdb table lists in-frame clones only, not all of them. In the table there are roughly 71,000 clones, about 93% of which are singletons. This material consisted of peripheral blood, taken in the first trimester of pregnancy. The receptors shown here come from a female donor in good health, enrolled as a control in a pregnancy study. The CDR3 runs from the conserved cysteine through the conserved F or W. D genes are given only for firm matches. Not all rows give a size; the values are once, few, many and, for expanded clones, a class.

J gene	clone size	V gene	D gene	CDR3 protein	CDR3 DNA
TRBJ1-5	.	TRBV27	.	CASSLYRFSNQPQHF	TGTGCCAGCAGTTTATACAGGTTTAGCAATCAGCCCCAGCATTTT
TRBJ2-7	.	TRBV5-4	TRBD2	CASRGGLAGDEQYF	TGTGCCAGCAGGGGAGGACTAGCGGGAGACGAGCAGTACTTC
TRBJ2-3	.	TRBV27	TRBD2	CASSPQTSGSPSATDTQYF	TGTGCCAGCAGTCCCCAGACTAGCGGGAGTCCTAGCGCCACAGATACGCAGTATTTT
TRBJ2-2	.	TRBV11-3	TRBD1	CASSSVDRGAGELFF	TGTGCCAGCAGCTCGGTAGACAGGGGTGCCGGGGAGCTGTTTTTT
TRBJ2-2	.	TRBV5-1	.	CASSLGQNTGELFF	TGCGCCAGCAGCTTGGGACAGAACACCGGGGAGCTGTTTTTT
TRBJ1-5	.	TRBV7-2	.	CASSVGLFEGPQHF	TGTGCCAGCAGCGTGGGACTCTTTGAGGGGCCCCAGCATTTT
TRBJ1-1	.	TRBV9	TRBD1	CASSYRGSMNTEAFF	TGTGCCAGCTCTTACAGGGGATCCATGAACACTGAAGCTTTCTTT
TRBJ2-7	.	TRBV5-4	TRBD2	CASSLLTLAGAEEQYF	TGTGCCAGCAGCTTACTAACACTAGCGGGAGCGGAAGAGCAGTACTTC
TRBJ2-2	.	TRBV5-1	TRBD1	CASSPGDSFTGELFF	TGCGCCAGCAGCCCAGGGGACAGTTTCACCGGGGAGCTGTTTTTT
TRBJ2-7	.	TRBV28	TRBD1	CASSSFQEFRQGRYEQYF	TGTGCCAGCAGTTCGTTCCAGGAGTTTCGACAGGGCCGCTACGAGCAGTACTTC
TRBJ1-5	once	TRBV5-6	.	CASSLRQSGSDQPQHF	TGTGCCAGCAGCCTCCGACAGAGTGGGTCGGATCAGCCCCAGCATTTT
TRBJ2-5	.	TRBV30	.	CAWSVRETQYF	TGTGCCTGGAGTGTACGGGAGACCCAGTACTTC
TRBJ1-1	.	TRBV2	TRBD1	CASRTGTANTEAFF	TGTGCCAGCAGAACCGGGACAGCGAACACTGAAGCTTTCTTT
TRBJ2-3	once	TRBV5-4	TRBD1	CASSEGQGIGTQYF	TGTGCCAGCAGCGAGGGACAGGGAATTGGTACGCAGTATTTT
TRBJ2-1	.	TRBV28	TRBD1	CASIGTGEVHNEQFF	TGTGCCAGCATAGGGACAGGGGAGGTCCACAATGAGCAGTTCTTC
TRBJ2-5	.	TRBV28	.	CASSTGHIQETQYF	TGTGCCAGCAGTACCGGACACATCCAAGAGACCCAGTACTTC
TRBJ2-4	.	TRBV5-1	TRBD1	CASSTGTGGENIQYF	TGCGCCAGCAGCACGGGGACAGGGGGAGAAAACATTCAGTACTTC
TRBJ2-3	.	TRBV5-1	TRBD2	CASSRTLTSDTYTQYF	TGCGCCAGCAGCCGTACCCTGACTAGCGATACGTATACGCAGTATTTT
TRBJ2-7	.	TRBV18	TRBD1	CASSPRQGAYEQYF	TGTGCCAGCTCACCGAGACAGGGGGCCTACGAGCAGTACTTC
TRBJ2-5	once	TRBV5-6	.	CASSLQEPWTQYF	TGTGCCAGCAGCTTGCAGGAACCTTGGACCCAGTACTTC